This TCR beta chain is from a study of cytomegalovirus exposure and HLA in healthy donors. Study findings and constraints: The study found most TCR sequences rare, yet found some public TCRs in many donors. It was about 150 TCR beta chains that were listed as cytomegalovirus-associated. Some V segments (TRBV6-2 and TRBV6-3 among them) were excluded as indistinguishable. Most likely, a cluster of highly shared sequence variants arose as a sequencing artifact.

Researchers ran the PCR with 60 Vbeta and 13 Jbeta primers. Sequencing used immunoSEQ multiplex PCR; TCRdb keeps in-frame clones, though not all of them. Of under 200,000 clones in the sample, around 85% are singletons; the top ten hold more than 4%. Comments on this clone: Its antigen remains unknown.

The V and J ends lost 3 bases and 0 bases, in that order; junction bases with no gene match: 9. This CDR3 contains 18 residues. Germline values: CDR1 SEHNR, CDR2 FQNEAQ (reference sequence). This TCR came from a man aged 35 to 55 in good health and CMV-seronegative. The source material was PBMCs. V gene TRBV7-9 combines with J gene TRBJ2-5; 11 bases agree with TRBD2. CDR3 amino acids: CASSFLLRLAGYQETQYF. The CDR3 bases are TGTGCCAGCAGCTTTCTTCTAAGACTAGCGGGGTACCAAGAGACCCAGTACTTC.